The rows below give T cell receptor beta chains drawn from one sample of a study of T cell repertoires in cytomegalovirus infection. TCRdb re-called the reads through MiXCR, storing one row per CDR3 protein. The repertoire holds hundreds of thousands of distinct CDR3 sequences, with 42% as singletons. These receptors' targets are unknown. The sample here was cultured PBMCs, taken from culture after CMV antigen stimulation. The receptors here all came from a human donor in good health (CMV status not recorded). Some clones in this sample may be carry-over from other donors' samples. Each CDR3 is given with its conserved first and last residue. The D gene is left open where the match is weak. Clone sizes are given selectively: once, few, many, or a class where the clone is expanded.

v_gene	d_gene	abundance	j_gene	CDR3nt	CDR3aa
TRBV6-2/TRBV6-3	NA	NA	TRBJ2-6	TGTGCCAGCAGTTACTACCCGGGACACTCTGGGGCCAACGTCCTGACTTTC	CASSYYPGHSGANVLTF
TRBV7-6	NA	many	TRBJ2-7	TGTGCCAGCAGCTCACAAGCTTACGAGCAGTACTTC	CASSSQAYEQYF
TRBV29-1	NA	once	TRBJ2-7	TGCAGCGTTGGACTACCCGGCTCCTACGAGCAGTACTTC	CSVGLPGSYEQYF
TRBV18	NA	many	TRBJ2-7	TGTGCCAGCTCACCAATGAGGGCTTCACTGGGCTACGAGCAGTACTTC	CASSPMRASLGYEQYF
TRBV11-2	TRBD2	NA	TRBJ2-7	TGTGCCAGCAGCGTGGTGGGACTAAAGTGGTACGAGCAGTACTTC	CASSVVGLKWYEQYF
TRBV6-6	TRBD2	few	TRBJ2-7	TGTGCCAGCAGACTCAGACTAGCGGGGAGATCCTACGAGCAGTACTTC	CASRLRLAGRSYEQYF
TRBV28	NA	NA	TRBJ1-4	TGTGCCACCCGACAGTCGGGTGGTGAAAAACTGTTTTTT	CATRQSGGEKLFF
TRBV7-9	TRBD1	NA	TRBJ2-2	TGTGCCAGCAGCGGCGAAGGGACAGAGAACACCGGGGAGCTGTTTTTT	CASSGEGTENTGELFF
TRBV18	NA	few	TRBJ1-2	TGTGCCAGCGGACCCCGGAACAACTATGGCTACACCTTC	CASGPRNNYGYTF
TRBV18	NA	few	TRBJ2-3	TGTGCCAGCTCACCCTCCTCTAGCACAGATACGCAGTATTTT	CASSPSSSTDTQYF
TRBV11-2	NA	NA	TRBJ1-2	TGTGCCAGCAGCTTATTGCAGCCCCCGCCGAGCAACTATGGCTACACCTTC	CASSLLQPPPSNYGYTF
TRBV6-1	NA	few	TRBJ2-7	TGTGCCAGCGGGATAGCCGCGGGACAACGATTCTACGAGCAGTACTTC	CASGIAAGQRFYEQYF
TRBV20-1	TRBD2	NA	TRBJ2-7	TGCAGCTTTGAGCGGGGGAGAGCCTACGAGCAGTACTTC	CSFERGRAYEQYF
TRBV4-1	NA	NA	TRBJ2-2	TGCGCCAGCAGCCATGACTCAAGAATTAACACCGGGGAGCTGTTTTTT	CASSHDSRINTGELFF
TRBV6-1	NA	few	TRBJ2-7	TGTGCCAGCAGCGGCGCCGGGACTGACGAGCAGTACTTC	CASSGAGTDEQYF
TRBV11-2	NA	NA	TRBJ2-3	TGTGCCAGCAGCTCAGGAGTTTGGGAGCAGTATTTT	CASSSGVWEQYF
TRBV7-9	NA	NA	TRBJ2-7	TGTGCCAGCACCCCCGGGGTATCGGGGGAGCAGTACTTC	CASTPGVSGEQYF
TRBV5-1	TRBD1	NA	TRBJ1-1	TGCGCCAGCAGCATGTGGGGACAGGGGGACATTGAAGCTTTCTTT	CASSMWGQGDIEAFF
TRBV12-3/TRBV12-4	TRBD2	NA	TRBJ2-7	TGTGCCAGCAGCTCCGGGACTAGCGGGAGGTACGAGCAGTACTTC	CASSSGTSGRYEQYF
TRBV12-3/TRBV12-4	TRBD2	NA	TRBJ2-3	TGTGCCAGCAGTTTTCTAGCGGAGGGGGATACGCAGTATTTT	CASSFLAEGDTQYF
TRBV7-6	NA	NA	TRBJ2-3	TGTGCCAGCAGCTCACCAAGTCCGGCTGGGCTGGGTACGCAGTATTTT	CASSSPSPAGLGTQYF
TRBV7-2	TRBD1	few	TRBJ1-2	TGTGCCAGCAGCTTTGGATCGGGACAGGGCTGGCGAAAATTCTATGGCTACACCTTC	CASSFGSGQGWRKFYGYTF
TRBV12-3/TRBV12-4	TRBD1	few	TRBJ1-1	TGTGCCAGCAGTGAACCGGGACAGGTGACTGAAGCTTTCTTT	CASSEPGQVTEAFF
TRBV27	NA	few	TRBJ1-3	TGTGCCAGCAAAACAACCGGGCCATTAAACACCATATATTTT	CASKTTGPLNTIYF
TRBV19	TRBD1	NA	TRBJ1-1	TGTGCCAGTAGTACCGAGACACAGGGGGCTGGCGCTGAAGCTTTCTTT	CASSTETQGAGAEAFF
TRBV7-6	NA	few	TRBJ2-7	TGTGCCAGCAGCCCACGGACAACCACCTACGAGCAGTACTTC	CASSPRTTTYEQYF
TRBV12-3/TRBV12-4	NA	few	TRBJ1-2	TGTGCCAGCAGTCCCCGACCCCCGGGGGACTATGGCTACACCTTC	CASSPRPPGDYGYTF
TRBV28	NA	NA	TRBJ2-2	TGTGCCACCAGGGGGGGCGGGGAGCTGTTTTTT	CATRGGGELFF
TRBV7-2	NA	NA	TRBJ2-1	TGTGCCAGCAGCGTCAGGCGCTCCTACAATGAGCAGTTCTTC	CASSVRRSYNEQFF
TRBV5-1	NA	NA	TRBJ2-1	TGCGCCAGCAGCTTGAGGAGGGTCAAGGGGTCCTACAATGAGCAGTTCTTC	CASSLRRVKGSYNEQFF
TRBV12-3/TRBV12-4	TRBD2	NA	TRBJ2-7	TGTGCCAGCAGTCCCGGGACTAGCGGGACGCAGGACGAGCAGTACTTC	CASSPGTSGTQDEQYF
TRBV7-2	TRBD2	NA	TRBJ2-7	TGTGCCAGCAGCTTTAGCGGGGGGGGGACCTCGTACGAGCAGTACTTC	CASSFSGGGTSYEQYF
TRBV12-3/TRBV12-4	TRBD1	NA	TRBJ1-6	TGTGCCACCTCGGGACAGGGTTTCTCACCCCTCCACTTT	CATSGQGFSPLHF
TRBV4-1	NA	NA	TRBJ1-6	TGCGCCAGCAGCCAGACGACGGCACTCTATAATTCACCCCTCCACTTT	CASSQTTALYNSPLHF
TRBV6-5	NA	few	TRBJ2-1	TGTGCCAGCAGTTCCAGAGACGCCAGCTCCTACAATGAGCAGTTCTTC	CASSSRDASSYNEQFF
TRBV5-1	NA	NA	TRBJ2-7	TGCGCCAGCAGCCTGGACTCGTCCAGGGGTTTGGAGCAGTACTTC	CASSLDSSRGLEQYF
TRBV12-5	NA	NA	TRBJ2-7	TGTGCTAGTGCCCTAATGACCGGGCCCAATAGGATCTACGAGCAGTACTTC	CASALMTGPNRIYEQYF
TRBV28	TRBD2	NA	TRBJ2-6	TGTGCCAGCAGCGAACTAGCGGGCCGCTCTGGGGCCAACGTCCTGACTTTC	CASSELAGRSGANVLTF
TRBV18	TRBD1	NA	TRBJ1-4	TGTGCCAGCTCACCGGACAGGGGGGCTAATGAAAAACTGTTTTTT	CASSPDRGANEKLFF
TRBV6-2/TRBV6-3	NA	NA	TRBJ1-5	TGTGCCAGCAGGGGCAGCCACTATAGCAATCAGCCCCAGCATTTT	CASRGSHYSNQPQHF
TRBV12-3/TRBV12-4	TRBD1	NA	TRBJ1-1	TGTGCCAGCAGCTACGACAGGGGTTGGACTGAAGCTTTCTTT	CASSYDRGWTEAFF
TRBV7-8	NA	few	TRBJ2-7	TGTGCCAGCAGCTCGCGGGGGCAAAACCTACGAGGGCAGTACTTC	CASSSRGQNLRGQYF
TRBV7-8	NA	few	TRBJ1-2	TGTGCCAGCAGCACCGGGGGGGCGCAGACAAGCTATGGCTACACCTTC	CASSTGGAQTSYGYTF
TRBV5-3	TRBD1	NA	TRBJ2-2	TGTGCCAGCAGAAAACAGGGGGCCACCGGGGAGCTGTTTTTT	CASRKQGATGELFF
TRBV7-2	NA	NA	TRBJ2-2	TGTGCCAGCAGCTTCTGGACTGGCGGGGCCACCGGGGAGCTGTTTTTT	CASSFWTGGATGELFF
TRBV27	NA	NA	TRBJ2-1	TGTGCCAGCAGTCCAACGACAGGGTTGCTGGCGGGAGGCACGGGGGAGCAGTTCTTC	CASSPTTGLLAGGTGEQFF
TRBV4-3	TRBD2	few	TRBJ2-7	TGCGCCAGCAGCCAAGTCCCGCTCGGGACTAGCGGAGATATCTACGAGCAGTACTTC	CASSQVPLGTSGDIYEQYF
TRBV7-9	NA	NA	TRBJ1-5	TGTGCCAGCAGCTTAGGGGGAGTGAATCAGCCCCAGCATTTT	CASSLGGVNQPQHF
TRBV4-1	TRBD2	NA	TRBJ2-1	TGCGCCAGCAGCCGCGTTAGCGGGAGCTCCTACAATGAGCAGTTCTTC	CASSRVSGSSYNEQFF
TRBV12-3/TRBV12-4	TRBD2	NA	TRBJ2-7	TGTGCCAGCAGTCCATCCGGGACTAGCGGGTCGCCGTTCTTTAGCTCCTACGAGCAGTACTTC	CASSPSGTSGSPFFSSYEQYF
TRBV7-2	TRBD2	many	TRBJ2-1	TGTGCCAGCAGTCTTACTAGCGGGACTTACAATGAGCAGTTCTTC	CASSLTSGTYNEQFF
TRBV11-2	NA	NA	TRBJ2-7	TGTGCCAGCAGCTTTCCCTCGTTAACCTACGAGCAGTACTTC	CASSFPSLTYEQYF